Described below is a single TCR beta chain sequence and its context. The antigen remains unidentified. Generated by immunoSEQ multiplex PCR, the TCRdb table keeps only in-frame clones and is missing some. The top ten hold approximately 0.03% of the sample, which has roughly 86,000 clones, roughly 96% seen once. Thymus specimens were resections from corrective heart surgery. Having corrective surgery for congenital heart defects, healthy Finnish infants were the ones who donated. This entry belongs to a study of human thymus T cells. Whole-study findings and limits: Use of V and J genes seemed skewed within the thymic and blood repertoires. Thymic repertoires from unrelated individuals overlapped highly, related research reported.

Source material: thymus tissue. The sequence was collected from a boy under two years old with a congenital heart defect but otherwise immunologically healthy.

The CDR3 loop is CASSSPGTGGSVAYEQYF. The CDR3 nucleotides read TGTGCCAGCAGTAGTCCCGGGACAGGGGGTAGTGTCGCCTACGAGCAGTACTTC. The J gene is TRBJ2-7, the V gene TRBV28; 11 bases are shared with TRBD1. The CDR3 is 18 amino acids. Germline CDR1 MDHEN, CDR2 SYDVKM. After removal of 5 bases from V and 2 bases from J, the junction contained 14 bases not matched to a gene.